This is a list of T cell receptor beta chains from one sample in a study of T-cell memory formation after mild COVID-19. TCRdb recomputed calls from the 5' RACE reads with MiXCR, one row per CDR3 protein. The data hold 250,000 to 350,000 distinct CDR3 sequences, with roughly a fifth observed a single time. What was sequenced was PBMCs or a T cell subset sorted from them (not recorded which). The origin of the receptors is a man aged 18 to 30 who had mild COVID-19 (a few samples of this study predate the infection). Cell type and time point are not known. Both conserved end residues are part of each CDR3. D genes are given only for firm matches. Clone size is shown for a subset of rows, as once, few, many or a class of expanded clone.

J	size	V	D	DNA	CDR3
TRBJ2-5	.	TRBV20-1	.	TGCAGTGCTAGTTTTACTAGGCAAGAGACCCAGTACTTC	CSASFTRQETQYF
TRBJ2-3	once	TRBV2	TRBD1	TGTGCCAGCAGTGGGGGGACAGGGAACACAGATACGCAGTATTTT	CASSGGTGNTDTQYF
TRBJ2-3	many	TRBV7-2	TRBD2	TGTGCCAGCAGCCCGACGGGGGGAGCAGATACGCAGTATTTT	CASSPTGGADTQYF
TRBJ2-1	.	TRBV6-1	.	TGTGCCAGCCCCGGACGTAAGGCGGATGAGCAGTTCTTC	CASPGRKADEQFF
TRBJ2-5	.	TRBV4-3	TRBD2	TGCGCCAGCAGCCGGGGACTAGCGGACCCGTACCAAGAGACCCAGTACTTC	CASSRGLADPYQETQYF
TRBJ2-1	.	TRBV2	TRBD1	TGTGCCAGCAACCAACAGGGGCCAAGCTCCTACAATGAGCAGTTCTTC	CASNQQGPSSYNEQFF
TRBJ2-7	few	TRBV7-9	TRBD1	TGTGCCAGCAGCTTATGGACAGGGGATTTGTACGAGCAGTACTTC	CASSLWTGDLYEQYF
TRBJ1-3	few	TRBV20-1	.	TGCAGTGCTAGAGAGGGGGCAGGAGCTTCTGGAAACACCATATATTTT	CSAREGAGASGNTIYF
TRBJ1-4	.	TRBV7-9	.	TGTGCCAGCAGCTCGTACCGGGACGGCGAAAAACTGTTTTTT	CASSSYRDGEKLFF
TRBJ2-1	few	TRBV20-1	TRBD2	TGCAGTGCTCAGGGACTAGCTCTGGTCTTC	CSAQGLALVF
TRBJ1-5	.	TRBV25-1	.	TGTGCCAGCAGTGTCGGGGCCGCGGGGCCCCAGCATTTT	CASSVGAAGPQHF
TRBJ1-1	many	TRBV6-2/TRBV6-3	.	TGTGCCAGCAGTTACGGTCTAAGCAGTGAAGCTTTCTTT	CASSYGLSSEAFF
TRBJ2-1	.	TRBV30	.	TGTGCCTGGAGTGGCCTCCTAGTTCACAATGAGCAGTTCTTC	CAWSGLLVHNEQFF
TRBJ1-6	.	TRBV27	.	TGTGCCAGCAGTTTATCGGGGCGCCTCAGATCACCCCTCCACTTT	CASSLSGRLRSPLHF